The 24 T cell receptor beta chains below were found in one sample sequenced in a study of T cells in localized non-small cell lung cancer. TCRdb's copy holds only in-frame clones and misses some; the assay was immunoSEQ multiplex PCR. The sample holds 21,000 or so clones, approximately 91% seen once. This specimen consisted of peripheral blood mononuclear cells, obtained before any cancer treatment. The receptors derive from a male donor aged 60 or older with stage II lung adenocarcinoma.

This clone was counted once. The V gene is TRBV10-2, the J gene TRBJ1-2; TRBD1 might be the D (6 bases). V lost 8 bases, J lost 4 bases, and 17 bases lay in between. Germline V CDR1 and CDR2: WSHSY, SAAADI. This CDR3 comprises 14 residues. The CDR3 DNA reads as TGCGCCAGCGGGTTGACAACAGGGAGCTATGGCTACACCTTC. It codes for CASGLTTGSYGYTF.

The gene calls are TRBV28 and TRBJ1-2, with 10 bases matching TRBD1. The J segment lost 4 bases and the V segment lost 6 bases, leaving 5 bases of the junction unmatched. The CDR3 has 14 amino acids. CDR1 is MDHEN, CDR2 SYDVKM, per germline. CDR3 in amino acids: CASSTGTGVYGYTF. CDR3 in DNA: TGTGCCAGCAGCACCGGGACAGGGGTCTATGGCTACACCTTC.

J is TRBJ2-1 and V is TRBV27; no definite D call. The V gene lost 3 bases and the J gene lost 2 bases, with 8 bases spanning the gap. Germline CDR1 reads MNHEY; CDR2 reads SMNVEV (reference sequence). The CDR3 consists of 14 residues. CDR3 nucleotides: TGTGCCAGCAGTTTTTATGCCACCTACAATGAGCAGTTCTTC. Translating gives CASSFYATYNEQFF.

V is TRBV19 and J is TRBJ2-2, with D unresolved. Trimming removed 6 bases at V and 0 bases at J, with 11 bases between. Germline V gene lookup returns CDR1 LNHDA and CDR2 SQIVND (reference sequence). This CDR3 is built from 15 residues. CDR3: CASSADRANTGELFF. CDR3 DNA: TGTGCCAGTAGCGCAGATCGCGCGAACACCGGGGAGCTGTTTTTT.

This sequence joins TRBV10-3 and TRBJ1-1; 8 bases are a match to TRBD1. Trimming at V came to 7 bases and at J to 3 bases, leaving 7 bases not matched to a gene. This CDR3 spans 14 amino acids. CDR1 is ENHRY, CDR2 SYGVKD, per germline. This CDR3 reads CAITPGQGDTEAFF. The CDR3 nucleotides read TGTGCCATCACCCCCGGACAGGGCGACACTGAAGCTTTCTTT.

The chain employs TRBV28 and TRBJ1-3; D gene uncertain. The CDR3 is made up of 15 amino acids. Germline V gene lookup returns CDR1 MDHEN and CDR2 SYDVKM. V lost 3 bases and J lost 2, with 11 bases in between. DNA of the CDR3: TGTGCCAGCAGTTTTCCCGGAATTACTGGAAACACCATATATTTT. As protein: CASSFPGITGNTIYF.

V and J are TRBV11-2 and TRBJ1-1; no definite D call. The CDR3 extends over 15 amino acids. Germline CDR1 reads SGHAT; CDR2 reads FQNNGV. The V gene lost 5 bases and the J gene lost 6 bases, with 19 bases spanning the gap. The CDR3 is CASSRQTTFFAEAFF. CDR3 bases: TGTGCCAGCAGCCGACAAACCACGTTTTTCGCTGAAGCTTTCTTT.

The chain couples TRBV5-1 to TRBJ2-1; TRBD2 is a possible D gene (6 bases). Germline CDR1 and CDR2: SGHRS and YFSETQ. V was clipped by 0 bases and J by 8 bases, with 15 bases between them. The CDR3 is 15 residues long. The CDR3, as DNA: TGCGCCAGCAGCTTGGACGGGAGCCGGCTGGATGAGCAGTTCTTC. Translated, it gives CASSLDGSRLDEQFF.

V usage is TRBV14 and J usage is TRBJ2-3, with D uncertain. This CDR3 is built from 14 residues. Germline CDR1 is SGHDN and CDR2 is FVKESK. V dropped 3 bases and J dropped 0 bases, with 7 bases sitting between them. This chain's CDR3 is CASSQGLSTDTQYF. For the CDR3, the DNA is TGTGCCAGCAGCCAGGGGTTAAGCACAGATACGCAGTATTTT.

The chain is built from TRBV27 and TRBJ1-5; no firm D call. The CDR3 length is 14 residues. Germline V gene data show CDR1 as MNHEY and CDR2 as SMNVEV (reference sequence). Trimming pared 1 base from V and 6 bases from J, leaving 10 bases between. CDR3 region: CASSLFRGAQPQHF. CDR3 coding DNA: TGTGCCAGCAGTTTATTTCGGGGAGCTCAGCCCCAGCATTTT.

V is TRBV5-6 and J is TRBJ1-3; tentatively, D is TRBD1 (5 bases). CDR1 SGHDT and CDR2 YYEEEE come from the germline V gene. With 0 bases removed from V and 0 bases from J, the gap between germline ends came to 10 bases. The CDR3 spans 16 residues. The CDR3, as DNA: TGTGCCAGCAGCTTGGTAGGGACGGACTCTGGAAACACCATATATTTT. The encoded protein is CASSLVGTDSGNTIYF. The full variable domain, in which reference TRBV5-6 and TRBJ1-3 provide the parts outside the CDR3, is DAGVTQSPTHLIKTRGQQVTLRCSPKSGHDTVSWYQQALGQGPQFIFQYYEEEERQRGNFPDRFSGHQFPNYSSELNVNALLLGDSALYLCASSLVGTDSGNTIYFGEGSWLTVV.

The rearrangement joins TRBV29-1 to TRBJ2-1; perhaps D is TRBD1 or TRBD2 (5 bases each). This CDR3 contains 14 residues. V was clipped by 6 bases and J by 6 bases, with 18 bases between them. Germline V gene sequence: CDR1 SQVTM, CDR2 ANQGSEA. The CDR3 spells CSVQARGEGNEQFF. CDR3 sequence (DNA): TGCAGCGTCCAAGCACGGGGCGAGGGCAATGAGCAGTTCTTC.

The chain links TRBV5-1 to TRBJ2-3, with 7 bases identical to TRBD1. Germline loops: CDR1 SGHRS, CDR2 YFSETQ. Trimming at V came to 4 bases and at J to 0 bases, leaving 5 bases not matched to a gene. The CDR3 sequence is 15 residues long. CDR3 region: CASSVPGQSTDTQYF. CDR3 DNA: TGCGCCAGCAGCGTCCCGGGACAGAGCACAGATACGCAGTATTTT.

V usage is TRBV5-1 and J usage is TRBJ2-7; 10 bases are a match to TRBD1. The length of the CDR3 is 15 residues. V was clipped by 2 bases and J by 4 bases; unmatched bases: 6. CDR1 SGHRS and CDR2 YFSETQ come from the germline V gene. The CDR3 spells CASSFSTGGVYEQYF. CDR3 DNA: TGCGCCAGCAGCTTTTCGACAGGGGGCGTTTACGAGCAGTACTTC.

The chain recombines TRBV1 with TRBJ2-5; the table's D call TRBD2 went unverified against the DNA. TRBV1 is a pseudogene. CDR3 size: 15 residues. The DNA of the CDR3 is TGCACCAGCAGCCAAGCCAGCGGGAGCGGTAGAACCCAGTACTTC. Protein: CTSSQASGSGRTQYF.

CDR3 in DNA: TGTGCCAGCAGCTTTCAGACAGGAGAAGAGACCCAGTACTTC. This gives the protein CASSFQTGEETQYF. This chain connects TRBV11-2 to TRBJ2-5, with D possibly matching TRBD1 (6 bases). This CDR3 has 14 residues. Germline CDR1 reads SGHAT; CDR2 reads FQNNGV. The V end lost 3 bases, the J end lost 3 bases, and 11 bases lay between the germline ends.

The chain is built from TRBV7-9 and TRBJ2-1; 7 nucleotides agree with TRBD2. The CDR3 contains 15 residues. V lost 5 bases and J lost 5; bases outside the gene matches: 9. Germline CDR1 and CDR2: SEHNR and FQNEAQ (reference sequence). The CDR3 sequence: CASSQRWGGDNEQFF. The CDR3 DNA sequence: TGTGCCAGCAGCCAACGCTGGGGAGGGGACAATGAGCAGTTCTTC.

The chain combines TRBV7-9 with TRBJ1-2, with TRBD1 matching over 8 bases. Trimming cost V 2 bases and J 1 base; bases outside gene matches: 3. Germline V CDR1 and CDR2: SEHNR, FQNEAQ (reference sequence). The length of the CDR3 is 15 residues. The CDR3 here is CASSLPQGVNYGYTF. The CDR3 DNA reads as TGTGCCAGCAGCTTACCACAGGGGGTTAACTATGGCTACACCTTC.

The genes are TRBV11-3 and TRBJ2-3; D not certain. Trimming removed 5 bases at V and 4 bases at J, with 16 bases between. CDR3 length: 15 residues. The V gene's germline CDR1 is SGHNT and CDR2 YENEEA. This CDR3 reads CASSLWPSAADTQYF. CDR3 DNA: TGTGCCAGCAGCCTCTGGCCCAGTGCCGCAGATACGCAGTATTTT.

This clone was detected only once. The V and J genes are TRBV7-6 and TRBJ2-1; TRBD2 matches 9 bases. This CDR3 has 12 amino acids. V shed 5 bases, J shed 11 bases, and the junction held 4 bases outside the gene matches. In germline, CDR1 is SGHVS, CDR2 FNYEAQ. CDR3 amino acids: CASSPSGKQQFF. CDR3 sequence (DNA): TGTGCCAGCAGCCCTAGCGGGAAGCAGCAGTTCTTC.

This rearrangement joins TRBV28 to TRBJ2-4; 8 bases are a match to TRBD1. The CDR3 has 14 residues. With V trimmed by 7 bases and J by 16 bases, 18 bases remained unmatched. CDR1 and CDR2 from the germline V gene are MDHEN and SYDVKM. CDR3 nucleotides: TGTGCCAGCACTTTGGGGTCTGCGCGGGACAGGCAATACTTC. It is translated as CASTLGSARDRQYF.

The chain combines TRBV5-1 with TRBJ2-7; TRBD1 aligns across 9 bases. Germline V gives CDR1 SGHRS, CDR2 YFSETQ. The CDR3 length is 15 residues. V shed 4 bases and J 0 bases; nucleotides not matched to a gene: 5. The CDR3 nucleotides read TGCGCCAGCAGCCCCCGACAGGGGGTCTCCTACGAGCAGTACTTC. It codes for CASSPRQGVSYEQYF.

J is TRBJ2-2 and V is TRBV6-1; D possibly corresponds to TRBD1 (6 bases). V lost 4 bases and J 3 bases, leaving 15 bases between the germline ends. The CDR3 has 16 residues. Germline V CDR1 and CDR2: MNHNS, SASEGT. CDR3 nucleotide sequence: TGTGCCAGCAGTGGACAGGACAGAGGCTACACCGGGGAGCTGTTTTTT. This encodes CASSGQDRGYTGELFF.

V usage is TRBV2 and J usage is TRBJ2-7, with TRBD1 matching over 12 bases. The CDR3 is made up of 16 amino acids. The germline V gene has CDR1 SNHLY and CDR2 FYNNEI. The trim removed 8 bases at V and 4 bases at J, leaving 12 bases unmatched. Here the CDR3 reads CASLRGPGQGAYEQYF. The CDR3 DNA follows: TGTGCCAGCCTCAGAGGACCGGGACAGGGGGCGTACGAGCAGTACTTC.